Following are 5 T cell receptor beta chains from one sample sequenced in a study of blood T cell repertoires in COVID-19. Profiled with immunoSEQ multiplex PCR; TCRdb holds only in-frame clones, not every one. The sample contains just over 300,000 clones, 80% to 90% of which appear only once. Material: PBMCs or T cells enriched from blood (not recorded which). These TCRs come from a man under 40 who had recovered from COVID-19.

CDR3 DNA sequence: TGTGCCAGCAGCCCCGGGGAAGATGGCTCCTACGAGCAGTACTTC. Its translation: CASSPGEDGSYEQYF. J is TRBJ2-7 and V is TRBV7-8; possibly TRBD2 for D (5 bases). Trimming shortened V by 5 bases and J by 0 bases, and 14 bases separated the two germline ends. CDR1 SGHVS and CDR2 FQNEAQ come from the germline V gene. The CDR3 spans 15 residues.

The rearrangement uses TRBV2 and TRBJ1-5; 10 bases line up with TRBD1. Trimming at V came to 6 bases and at J to 3 bases, leaving 5 bases not matched to a gene. This CDR3 is built from 15 residues. CDR1 and CDR2 (germline): SNHLY, FYNNEI. This CDR3 is CASRQGQGYNQPQHF. The CDR3 DNA sequence: TGTGCCAGCAGACAGGGACAGGGGTACAATCAGCCCCAGCATTTT. The full variable domain, in which reference TRBV2 and TRBJ1-5 provide the parts outside the CDR3, is EPEVTQTPSHQVTQMGQEVILRCVPISNHLYFYWYRQILGQKVEFLVSFYNNEISEKSEIFDDQFSVERPDGSNFTLKIRSTKLEDSAMYFCASRQGQGYNQPQHFGDGTRLSIL.

This clone was seen once. The chain recombines TRBV5-8 with TRBJ2-4; 7 positions agree with TRBD1. The V gene's germline CDR1 is SGHTS and CDR2 YDEGEE. The CDR3 extends over 16 amino acids. The V segment lost 4 bases and the J segment 6 bases; nucleotides outside the gene matches: 13. As DNA, the CDR3 is TGTGCCAGCAGCGCCCTAGAGCCCGGGACAGCAAACATTCAGTACTTC. Amino acid sequence: CASSALEPGTANIQYF. Variable domain in full (rest from reference TRBV5-8 and TRBJ2-4): EAGVTQSPTHLIKTRGQQATLRCSPISGHTSVYWYQQALGLGLQFLLWYDEGEERNRGNFPPRFSGRQFPNYSSELNVNALELEDSALYLCASSALEPGTANIQYFGAGTRLSVL.

This rearrangement joins TRBV7-8 to TRBJ1-2; D gene ambiguous. CDR3 size: 13 residues. Trimming left V 5 bases short and J 1 base short, with 8 bases between. Germline values: CDR1 SGHVS, CDR2 FQNEAQ. Here the CDR3 reads CASSRSLNYGYTF. Written as DNA, the CDR3 is TGTGCCAGCAGCCGGTCCCTTAACTATGGCTACACCTTC. Based on the CDR3 plus reference TRBV7-8 and TRBJ1-2, the full variable domain is GAGVSQSPRYKVAKRGQDVALRCDPISGHVSLFWYQQALGQGPEFLTYFQNEAQLDKSGLPSDRFFAERPEGSVSTLKIQRTQQEDSAVYLCASSRSLNYGYTFGSGTRLTVV.

V and J are TRBV19 and TRBJ1-1; 9 nucleotides line up with TRBD1. This CDR3 has 14 residues. With V trimmed by 6 bases and J by 5 bases, 7 bases remained unmatched. Germline CDR1 and CDR2: LNHDA and SQIVND (reference sequence). The CDR3 DNA sequence: TGTGCCAGTAGCCCGGACAGGGGAGGGACTGAAGCTTTCTTT. Its protein product is CASSPDRGGTEAFF. The whole variable domain, filled in from reference TRBV19 and TRBJ1-1, reads DGGITQSPKYLFRKEGQNVTLSCEQNLNHDAMYWYRQDPGQGLRLIYYSQIVNDFQKGDIAEGYSVSREKKESFPLTVTSAQKNPTAFYLCASSPDRGGTEAFFGQGTRLTVV.